This T cell receptor (beta chain) was observed in a study of blood T cells in healthy people across ages. The authors ran a second PCR of about 7 to 12 cycles using a sample-barcoded 5' primer and a J-beta primer mix. In TCRdb, the 5' RACE reads were re-called with MiXCR into one record per CDR3 protein. The table has some 1.4 million distinct CDR3 sequences, 42% seen once; the top ten hold less than 8%. Germline loops: CDR1 DFQATT, CDR2 SNEGSKA (reference sequence). The CDR3 spans 19 residues. Germline trimming cut 3 bases from V and 1 base from J; bases unmatched to any gene: 13. Study-wide findings and caveats: Per million T cells, TCR beta diversity dropped roughly linearly as age increased. When set beside aged donors, long-lived donors presented more naive CD4+ cells and higher diversity.

All donors came from Russia, were Caucasian and healthy, and spanned ages about 6 to 90. Worth noting for this clonotype: Its specificity is unknown.

The chain links TRBV20-1 to TRBJ2-1; TRBD2 matches at 12 bases. The specimen sequenced was blood. This TCR was sampled from a woman younger than 35 in good health. Written as DNA, the CDR3 is TGCAGTGCTAGGAAGCTAGCGGGGGGGCCAGCTGAATCCTACAATGAGCAGTTCTTC. Its protein product is CSARKLAGGPAESYNEQFF.